The count of the clone carrying this T cell receptor beta chain is one. Reverse transcription of about 0.5 to 1 ug RNA was carried out with random hexamers. Amplification of TCR beta CDR3 by immunoSEQ multiplex PCR spanned 54 Vbeta and 13 Jbeta. TCRdb recomputed calls from the immunoSEQ multiplex PCR reads with MiXCR, one row per CDR3 protein. Among 150,000 or so distinct CDR3 sequences, around 94% were seen once, and the ten largest hold around 0.14%. The authors sequenced TCR beta from blood CD8+ and CD4+ T cells. Healthy donors served as the controls. They were matched for age and sex. TEMRA cells were FACS-enriched, with CD8+ and CD4+ T cells isolated negatively. This sample is part of a study of CD8 T cells in Susac syndrome. This CDR3 has 15 amino acids. Looked up from germline, CDR1 is KGHSH and CDR2 is LQKENI. The ends lost 3 bases at V and 6 bases at J; junction bases unmatched: 8.

The receptor was isolated from a human donor in good health. Sequenced input: CD4+ T cells from PBMCs. This chain uses TRBV18 with TRBJ2-1; 7 positions match TRBD1. The CDR3 sequence: CASSPRQGRGNEQFF. The CDR3 DNA reads TGTGCCAGCTCACCTCGACAGGGTCGCGGCAATGAGCAGTTCTTC.